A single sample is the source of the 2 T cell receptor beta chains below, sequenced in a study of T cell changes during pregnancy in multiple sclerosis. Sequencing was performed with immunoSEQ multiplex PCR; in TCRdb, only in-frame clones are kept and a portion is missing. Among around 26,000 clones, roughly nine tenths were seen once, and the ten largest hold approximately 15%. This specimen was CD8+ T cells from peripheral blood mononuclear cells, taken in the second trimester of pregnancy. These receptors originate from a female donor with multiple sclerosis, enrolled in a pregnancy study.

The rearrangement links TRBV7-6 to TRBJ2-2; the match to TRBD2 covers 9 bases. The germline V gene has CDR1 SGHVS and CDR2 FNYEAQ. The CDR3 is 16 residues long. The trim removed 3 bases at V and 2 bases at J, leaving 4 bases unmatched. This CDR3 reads CASSFPAGGNTGELFF. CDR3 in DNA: TGTGCCAGCAGCTTTCCAGCGGGAGGAAACACCGGGGAGCTGTTTTTT. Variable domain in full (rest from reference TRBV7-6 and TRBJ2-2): GAGVSQSPRYKVTKRGQDVALRCDPISGHVSLYWYRQALGQGPEFLTYFNYEAQQDKSGLPNDRFSAERPEGSISTLTIQRTEQRDSAMYRCASSFPAGGNTGELFFGEGSRLTVL.

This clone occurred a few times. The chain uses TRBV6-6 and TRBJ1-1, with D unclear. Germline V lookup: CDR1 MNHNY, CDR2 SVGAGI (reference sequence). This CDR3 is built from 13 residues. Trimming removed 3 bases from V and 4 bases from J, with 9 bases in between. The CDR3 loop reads CASSYNEGTEAFF. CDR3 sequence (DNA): TGTGCCAGCAGTTATAACGAGGGCACTGAAGCTTTCTTT.